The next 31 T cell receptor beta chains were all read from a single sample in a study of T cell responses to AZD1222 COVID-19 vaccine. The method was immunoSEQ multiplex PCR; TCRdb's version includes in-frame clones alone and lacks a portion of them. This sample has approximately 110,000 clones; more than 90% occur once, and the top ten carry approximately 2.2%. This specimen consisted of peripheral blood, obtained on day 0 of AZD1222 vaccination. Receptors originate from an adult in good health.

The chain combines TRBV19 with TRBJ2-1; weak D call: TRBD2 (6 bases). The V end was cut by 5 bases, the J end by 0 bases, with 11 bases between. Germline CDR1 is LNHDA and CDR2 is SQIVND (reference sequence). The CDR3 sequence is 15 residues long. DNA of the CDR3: TGTGCCAGTAGTCCTGCGGGATTCTCCTACAATGAGCAGTTCTTC. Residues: CASSPAGFSYNEQFF.

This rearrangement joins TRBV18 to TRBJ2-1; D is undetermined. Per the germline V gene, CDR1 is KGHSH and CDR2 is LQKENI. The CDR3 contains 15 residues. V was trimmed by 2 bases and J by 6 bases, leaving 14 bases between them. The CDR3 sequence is CASSPSRNRPNEQFF. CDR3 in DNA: TGTGCCAGCTCACCAAGTCGGAACAGACCCAATGAGCAGTTCTTC.

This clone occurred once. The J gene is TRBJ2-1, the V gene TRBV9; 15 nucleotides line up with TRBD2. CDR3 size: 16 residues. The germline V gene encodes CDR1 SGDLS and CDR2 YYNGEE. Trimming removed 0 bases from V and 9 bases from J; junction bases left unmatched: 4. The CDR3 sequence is CASSVGTSGGAGEQFF. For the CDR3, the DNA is TGTGCCAGCAGCGTAGGGACTAGCGGGGGGGCTGGTGAGCAGTTCTTC. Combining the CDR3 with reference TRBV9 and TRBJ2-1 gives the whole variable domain DSGVTQTPKHLITATGQRVTLRCSPRSGDLSVYWYQQSLDQGLQFLIQYYNGEERAKGNILERFSAQQFPDLHSELNLSSLELGDSALYFCASSVGTSGGAGEQFFGPGTRLTVL.

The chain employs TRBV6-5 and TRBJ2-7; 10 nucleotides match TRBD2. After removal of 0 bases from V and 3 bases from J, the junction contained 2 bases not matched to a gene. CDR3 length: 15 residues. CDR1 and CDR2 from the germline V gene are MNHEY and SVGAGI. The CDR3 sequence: CASSYSLAGDYEQYF. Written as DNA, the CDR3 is TGTGCCAGCAGTTACTCCCTAGCGGGGGACTACGAGCAGTACTTC.

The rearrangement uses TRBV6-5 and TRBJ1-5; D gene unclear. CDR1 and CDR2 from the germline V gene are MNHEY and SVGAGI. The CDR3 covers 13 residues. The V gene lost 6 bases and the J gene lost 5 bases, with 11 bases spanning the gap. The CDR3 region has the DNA TGTGCCAGCAGCCGCACGTCGGATCAGCCCCAGCATTTT. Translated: CASSRTSDQPQHF.

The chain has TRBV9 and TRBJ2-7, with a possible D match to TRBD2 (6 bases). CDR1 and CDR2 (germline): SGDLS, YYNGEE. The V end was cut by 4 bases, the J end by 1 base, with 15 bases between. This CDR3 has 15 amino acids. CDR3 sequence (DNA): TGTGCCAGCAGCTCCCGTAACAGCGGGTCCTACGAGCAGTACTTC. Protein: CASSSRNSGSYEQYF. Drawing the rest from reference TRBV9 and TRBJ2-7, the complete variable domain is DSGVTQTPKHLITATGQRVTLRCSPRSGDLSVYWYQQSLDQGLQFLIQYYNGEERAKGNILERFSAQQFPDLHSELNLSSLELGDSALYFCASSSRNSGSYEQYFGPGTRLTVT.

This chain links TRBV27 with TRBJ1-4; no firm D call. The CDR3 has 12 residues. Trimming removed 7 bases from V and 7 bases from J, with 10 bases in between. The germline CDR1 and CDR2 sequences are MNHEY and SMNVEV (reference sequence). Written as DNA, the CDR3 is TGTGCCAGCAAGGGCAGAATTGAAAAACTGTTTTTT. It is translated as CASKGRIEKLFF.

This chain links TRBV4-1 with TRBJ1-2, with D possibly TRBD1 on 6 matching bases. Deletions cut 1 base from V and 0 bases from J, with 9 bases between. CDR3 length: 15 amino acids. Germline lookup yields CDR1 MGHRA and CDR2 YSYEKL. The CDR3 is CASSQATGPNYGYTF. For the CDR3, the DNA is TGCGCCAGCAGCCAAGCGACAGGCCCTAACTATGGCTACACCTTC.

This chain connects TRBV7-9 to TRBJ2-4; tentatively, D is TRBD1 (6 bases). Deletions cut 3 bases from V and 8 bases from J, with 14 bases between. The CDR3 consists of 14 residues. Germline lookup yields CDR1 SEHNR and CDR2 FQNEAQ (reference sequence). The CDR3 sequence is CASSFPGHRDIQYF. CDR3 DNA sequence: TGTGCCAGCAGCTTTCCGGGACATAGGGACATTCAGTACTTC.

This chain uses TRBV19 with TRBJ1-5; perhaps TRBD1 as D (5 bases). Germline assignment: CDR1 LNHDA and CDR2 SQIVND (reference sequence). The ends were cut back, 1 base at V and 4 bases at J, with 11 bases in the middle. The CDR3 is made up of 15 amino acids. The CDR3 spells CASSIGGGENQPQHF. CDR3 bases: TGTGCCAGTAGTATAGGGGGGGGAGAGAATCAGCCCCAGCATTTT. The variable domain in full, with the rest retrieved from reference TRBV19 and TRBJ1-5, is DGGITQSPKYLFRKEGQNVTLSCEQNLNHDAMYWYRQDPGQGLRLIYYSQIVNDFQKGDIAEGYSVSREKKESFPLTVTSAQKNPTAFYLCASSIGGGENQPQHFGDGTRLSIL.

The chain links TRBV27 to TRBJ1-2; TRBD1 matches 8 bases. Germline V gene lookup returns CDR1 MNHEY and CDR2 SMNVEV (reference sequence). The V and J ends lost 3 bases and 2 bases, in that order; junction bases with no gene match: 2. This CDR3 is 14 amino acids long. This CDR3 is CASSLNRGNYGYTF. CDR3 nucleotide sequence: TGTGCCAGCAGTTTGAACAGGGGGAACTATGGCTACACCTTC.

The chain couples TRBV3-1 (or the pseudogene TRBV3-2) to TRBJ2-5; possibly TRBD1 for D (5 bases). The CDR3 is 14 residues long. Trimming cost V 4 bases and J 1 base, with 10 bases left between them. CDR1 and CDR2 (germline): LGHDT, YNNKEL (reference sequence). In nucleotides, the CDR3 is TGTGCCAGCAGCCCGGACATACTCCAAGAGACCCAGTACTTC. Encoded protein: CASSPDILQETQYF.

The CDR3 DNA reads as TGCAGCGTTGATCTAGGATCAGATACGCAGTATTTT. Amino acids: CSVDLGSDTQYF. This chain joins TRBV29-1 and TRBJ2-3; the D is unclear. The CDR3 has 12 residues. V was pared by 3 bases and J by 4 bases, with 8 bases between. Germline-derived CDR1 and CDR2 are SQVTM and ANQGSEA.

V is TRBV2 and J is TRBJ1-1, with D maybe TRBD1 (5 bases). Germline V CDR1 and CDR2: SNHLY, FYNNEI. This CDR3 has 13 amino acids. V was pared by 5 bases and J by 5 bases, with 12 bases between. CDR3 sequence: CASSYGGGTEAFF. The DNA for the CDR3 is TGTGCCAGCAGTTACGGGGGGGGGACTGAAGCTTTCTTT.

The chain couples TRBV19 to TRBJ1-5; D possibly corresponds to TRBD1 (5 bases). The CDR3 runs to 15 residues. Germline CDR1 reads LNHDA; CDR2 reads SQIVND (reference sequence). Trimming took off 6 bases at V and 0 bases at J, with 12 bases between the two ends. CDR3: CASSLQDYSNQPQHF. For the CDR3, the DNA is TGTGCCAGTAGCCTACAGGATTATAGCAATCAGCCCCAGCATTTT.

As DNA, the CDR3 is TGTGCCAGCAGCTCCTCTACTGAAGCTTTCTTT. Protein product: CASSSSTEAFF. The V gene is TRBV11-3, the J gene TRBJ1-1; D is unresolved. Germline assignment: CDR1 SGHNT and CDR2 YENEEA. CDR3 size: 11 residues. The germline V and J ends were trimmed by 4 bases and 5 bases, with 5 bases remaining between them.

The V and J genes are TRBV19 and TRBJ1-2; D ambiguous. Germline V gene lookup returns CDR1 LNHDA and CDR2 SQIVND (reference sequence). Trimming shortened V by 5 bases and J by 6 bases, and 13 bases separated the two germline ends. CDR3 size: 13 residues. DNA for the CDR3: TGTGCCAGTAGTCCAAGGCCCCGGGATGGCTACACCTTC. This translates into CASSPRPRDGYTF.

CDR3 DNA: TGTGCCAGCAGCAAGGGACAGCCTAATTCACCCCTCCACTTT. Its protein is CASSKGQPNSPLHF. V usage is TRBV5-6 and J usage is TRBJ1-6, with 7 bases matching TRBD1. The CDR3 contains 14 residues. V lost 4 bases to trimming and J lost 6 bases; unmatched junction nucleotides: 4. Germline values: CDR1 SGHDT, CDR2 YYEEEE.

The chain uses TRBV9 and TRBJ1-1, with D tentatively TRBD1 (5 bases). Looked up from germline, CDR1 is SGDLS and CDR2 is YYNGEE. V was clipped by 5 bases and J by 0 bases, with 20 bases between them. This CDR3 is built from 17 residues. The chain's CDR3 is CASSMGQGGLMNTEAFF. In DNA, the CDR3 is TGTGCCAGCAGTATGGGGCAGGGAGGGCTAATGAACACTGAAGCTTTCTTT. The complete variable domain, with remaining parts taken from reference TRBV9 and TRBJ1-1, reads DSGVTQTPKHLITATGQRVTLRCSPRSGDLSVYWYQQSLDQGLQFLIQYYNGEERAKGNILERFSAQQFPDLHSELNLSSLELGDSALYFCASSMGQGGLMNTEAFFGQGTRLTVV.

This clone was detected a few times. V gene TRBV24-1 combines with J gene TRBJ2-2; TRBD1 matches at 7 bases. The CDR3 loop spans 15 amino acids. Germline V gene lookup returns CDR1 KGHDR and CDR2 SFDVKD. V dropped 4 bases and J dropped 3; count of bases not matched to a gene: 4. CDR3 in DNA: TGTGCCACCAGTGAAGTTGACAGGGACACCGGGGAGCTGTTTTTT. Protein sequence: CATSEVDRDTGELFF.

CDR3: CASSPRGVMNTEAFF. The CDR3, as DNA: TGTGCCAGCAGCCCACGGGGGGTGATGAACACTGAAGCTTTCTTT. The V gene is TRBV6-2 or TRBV6-3, the J gene TRBJ1-1; D may be TRBD1 (5 bases). Germline lookup yields CDR1 MNHEY and CDR2 SVGEGT. The CDR3 consists of 15 residues. The ends were cut back, 6 bases at V and 0 bases at J, with 14 bases in the middle.

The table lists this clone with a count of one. The CDR3 region is CASSGGTGELFF. The CDR3 DNA reads TGTGCCAGCAGTGGCGGCACCGGGGAGCTGTTTTTT. This chain joins TRBV27 and TRBJ2-2; no clear D. The germline V and J ends were trimmed by 5 bases and 4 bases, with 5 bases remaining between them. From germline, CDR1 is MNHEY and CDR2 SMNVEV (reference sequence). This CDR3 has 12 amino acids.

The CDR3, as DNA: TGCGCCAGCAGCCAAGATCTGGGGGGAGGGACCCAGTACTTC. It specifies CASSQDLGGGTQYF. J is TRBJ2-5 and V is TRBV4-3, with D perhaps TRBD2 (6 bases). The germline CDR1 and CDR2 sequences are LGHNA and YSLEER. The V and J ends lost 0 bases and 7 bases respectively, with 12 bases between them. This CDR3 spans 14 amino acids.

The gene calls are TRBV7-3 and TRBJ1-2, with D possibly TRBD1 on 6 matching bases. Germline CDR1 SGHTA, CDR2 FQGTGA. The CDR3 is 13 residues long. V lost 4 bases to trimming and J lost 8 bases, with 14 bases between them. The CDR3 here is CASSSAGGEGYTF. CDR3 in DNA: TGTGCCAGCAGCTCCGCGGGGGGCGAGGGCTACACCTTC.

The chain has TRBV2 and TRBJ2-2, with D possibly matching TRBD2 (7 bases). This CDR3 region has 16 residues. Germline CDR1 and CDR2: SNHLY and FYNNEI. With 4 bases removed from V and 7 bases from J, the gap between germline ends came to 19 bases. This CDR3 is CASSGPGGAFFGELFF. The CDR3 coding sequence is TGTGCCAGCAGTGGGCCGGGGGGCGCGTTTTTCGGGGAGCTGTTTTTT. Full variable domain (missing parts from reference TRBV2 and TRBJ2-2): EPEVTQTPSHQVTQMGQEVILRCVPISNHLYFYWYRQILGQKVEFLVSFYNNEISEKSEIFDDQFSVERPDGSNFTLKIRSTKLEDSAMYFCASSGPGGAFFGELFFGEGSRLTVL.

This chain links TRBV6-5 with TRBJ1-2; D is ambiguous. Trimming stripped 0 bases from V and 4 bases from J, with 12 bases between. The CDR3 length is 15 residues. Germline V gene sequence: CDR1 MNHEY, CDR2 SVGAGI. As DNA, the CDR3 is TGTGCCAGCAGTTACTCGACCCGCGGGCCCTATGGCTACACCTTC. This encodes CASSYSTRGPYGYTF.

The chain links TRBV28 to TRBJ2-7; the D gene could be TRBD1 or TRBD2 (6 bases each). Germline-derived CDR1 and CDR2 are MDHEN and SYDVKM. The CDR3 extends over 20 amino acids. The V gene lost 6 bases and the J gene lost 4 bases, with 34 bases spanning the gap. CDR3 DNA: TGTGCCAGCAGAGGAGGGGGATTAGCTTCCATAATGACAGGACCTTACGAGCAGTACTTC. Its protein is CASRGGGLASIMTGPYEQYF.

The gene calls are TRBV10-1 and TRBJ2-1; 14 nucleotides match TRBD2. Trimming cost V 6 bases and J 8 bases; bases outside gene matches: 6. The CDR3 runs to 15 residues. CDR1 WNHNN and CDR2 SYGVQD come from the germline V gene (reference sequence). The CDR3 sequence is CASREGTSGSDEQFF. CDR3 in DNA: TGCGCCAGCAGAGAAGGGACTAGCGGGAGCGATGAGCAGTTCTTC.

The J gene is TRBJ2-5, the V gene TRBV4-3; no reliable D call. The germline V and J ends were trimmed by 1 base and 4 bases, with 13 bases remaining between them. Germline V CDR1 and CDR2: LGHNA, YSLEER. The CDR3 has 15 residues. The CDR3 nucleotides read TGCGCCAGCAGCCAAGGTCACAGAAAGGTAGAGACCCAGTACTTC. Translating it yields CASSQGHRKVETQYF.

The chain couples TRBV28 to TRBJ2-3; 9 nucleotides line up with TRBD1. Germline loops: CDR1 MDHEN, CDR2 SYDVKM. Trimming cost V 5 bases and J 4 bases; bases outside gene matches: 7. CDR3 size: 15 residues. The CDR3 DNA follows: TGTGCCAGCAGTCTACAGGGGGCGAATGCAGATACGCAGTATTTT. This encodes CASSLQGANADTQYF.

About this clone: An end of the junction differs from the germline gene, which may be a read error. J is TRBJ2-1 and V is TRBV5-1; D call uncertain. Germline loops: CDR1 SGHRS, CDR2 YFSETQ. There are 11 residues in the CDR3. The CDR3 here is CASTLGNEQFF. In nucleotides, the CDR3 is TGCGCCAGCACCTTGGGCAATGAGCAGTTCTTC. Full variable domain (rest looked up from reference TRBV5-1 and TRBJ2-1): KAGVTQTPRYLIKTRGQQVTLSCSPISGHRSVSWYQQTPGQGLQFLFEYFSETQRNKGNFPGRFSGRQFSNSRSEMNVSTLELGDSALYLCASTLGNEQFFGPGTRLTVL.